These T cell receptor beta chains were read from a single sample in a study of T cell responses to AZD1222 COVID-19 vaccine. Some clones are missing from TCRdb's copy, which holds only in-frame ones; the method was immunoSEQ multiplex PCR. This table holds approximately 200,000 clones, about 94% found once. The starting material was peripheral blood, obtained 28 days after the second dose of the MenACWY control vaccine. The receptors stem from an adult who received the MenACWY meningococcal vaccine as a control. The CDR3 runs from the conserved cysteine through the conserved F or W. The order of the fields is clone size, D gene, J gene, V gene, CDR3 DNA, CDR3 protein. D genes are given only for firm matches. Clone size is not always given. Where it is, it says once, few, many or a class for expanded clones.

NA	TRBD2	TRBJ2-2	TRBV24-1	TGTGCCACCAGTGACCTACAGGGAGCTAGCGGGGGCCACACCGGGGAGCTGTTTTTT	CATSDLQGASGGHTGELFF
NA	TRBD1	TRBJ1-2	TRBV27	TGTGCCAGCAGTATGGGACAGGGGCGCGGATATGGCTACACCTTC	CASSMGQGRGYGYTF
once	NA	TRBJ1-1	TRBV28	TGTGCCAGCAGTTTATCGGTGAAGGGTGAAGCTTTCTTT	CASSLSVKGEAFF
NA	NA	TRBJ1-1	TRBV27	TGTGCCAGCAGTTGGGCGAAAATGAACACTGAAGCTTTCTTT	CASSWAKMNTEAFF
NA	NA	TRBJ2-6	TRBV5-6	TGTGCCAGCAGCTTGGGCTCTGGGGCCAACGTCCTGACTTTC	CASSLGSGANVLTF
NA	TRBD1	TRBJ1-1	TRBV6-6	TGTGCCAGCAGTACCGGGACAGGGTTCGGGGACACTGAAGCTTTCTTT	CASSTGTGFGDTEAFF
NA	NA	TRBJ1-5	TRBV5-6	TGTGCCAGCAGCTTGGCGCAGGGGAGGCAGCCCCAGCATTTT	CASSLAQGRQPQHF
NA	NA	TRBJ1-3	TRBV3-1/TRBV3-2	TGTGCCAGCAGTCCTTTTCCCGGGAACACCATATATTTT	CASSPFPGNTIYF
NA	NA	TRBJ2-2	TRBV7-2	TGTGCCAGCAGCTTATTCCAGGGCCCTAACACCGGGGAGCTGTTTTTT	CASSLFQGPNTGELFF
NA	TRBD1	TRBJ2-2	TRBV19	TGTGCCAGCCGAACCGGGACAGGGCGTATCACCGGGGAGCTGTTTTTT	CASRTGTGRITGELFF
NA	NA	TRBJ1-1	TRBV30	TGTGCCTGGAGTGGGGGTACAGGGTTCAACACTGAAGCTTTCTTT	CAWSGGTGFNTEAFF
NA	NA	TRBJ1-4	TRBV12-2	TGTGCAAGTCGCTTAGAAAGTAGACATTCAACTAATGAAAAACTGTTTTTT	CASRLESRHSTNEKLFF
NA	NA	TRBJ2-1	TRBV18	TGTGCCAGCTCACCTACAGACGTTGAGCAGTTCTTC	CASSPTDVEQFF
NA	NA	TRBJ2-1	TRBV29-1	TGCAGCGTTGCGGACCAGCCCTACAATGAGCAGTTCTTC	CSVADQPYNEQFF
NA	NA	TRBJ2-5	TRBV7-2	TGTGCCAGCAGCTTAGCGGGGGGGCCCGGGGAGACCCAGTACTTC	CASSLAGGPGETQYF
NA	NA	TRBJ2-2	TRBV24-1	TGTGCCACCAGTCCAGATGCGAACACCGGGGAGCTGTTTTTT	CATSPDANTGELFF
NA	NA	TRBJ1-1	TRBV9	TGTGCCAGCAGCGTAGGTCAGGGACCGAACACTGAAGCTTTCTTT	CASSVGQGPNTEAFF
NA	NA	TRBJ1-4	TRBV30	TGTGCCGTCCGACCGCTGCTTGGGCTTGAAAAACTGTTTTTT	CAVRPLLGLEKLFF
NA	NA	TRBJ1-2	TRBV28	TGTGCCAGCAGTACCCCCCGTGGCTACACCTTC	CASSTPRGYTF
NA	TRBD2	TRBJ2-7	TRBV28	TGTGCCAGCAGTTTTCATGGGCTAGCGGCCTACGAGCAGTACTTC	CASSFHGLAAYEQYF
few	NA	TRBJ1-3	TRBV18	TGTGCCAGCTCACCGGCCAGCTCTGGAAACACCATATATTTT	CASSPASSGNTIYF
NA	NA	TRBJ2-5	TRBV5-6	TGTGCCAGCAGTCTCTCCGGGACAAAAGAGACCCAGTACTTC	CASSLSGTKETQYF
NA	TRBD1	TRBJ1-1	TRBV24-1	TGTGCCACCAGTAACACAGGGGGCTCTGAAGCTTTCTTT	CATSNTGGSEAFF
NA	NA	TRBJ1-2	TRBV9	TGTGCCAGCGCTAGGGAGGATGGCTACACCTTC	CASAREDGYTF
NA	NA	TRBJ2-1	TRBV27	TGTGCCAGCGGGCCCAGCATCTACAATGAGCAGTTCTTC	CASGPSIYNEQFF
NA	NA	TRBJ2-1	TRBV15	TGTGCCACCAGCAGAGACCTGCTCAGTATCAATGAGCAGTTCTTC	CATSRDLLSINEQFF
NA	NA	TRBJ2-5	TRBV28	TGTGCCAGCAGTGAGTCCCGGGGTAAGACCCAGTACTTC	CASSESRGKTQYF
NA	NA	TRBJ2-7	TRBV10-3	TGTGCCATCAGTGAGTTCCCGGGGGAGCAGTACTTC	CAISEFPGEQYF
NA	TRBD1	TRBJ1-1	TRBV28	TGTGCCAGCAGGGGAGGGGCAGGGGGTACTGAAGCTTTCTTT	CASRGGAGGTEAFF
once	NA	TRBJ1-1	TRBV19	TGTGCCAGTAGTATCTGGGGGAACACTGAAGCTTTCTTT	CASSIWGNTEAFF
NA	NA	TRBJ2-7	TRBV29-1	TGCAGCGTACTACAGGGCCCGCGGGGATACGAGCAGTACTTC	CSVLQGPRGYEQYF
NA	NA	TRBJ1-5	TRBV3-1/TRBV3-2	TGTGCCAGCAGCCAATCGCAAATCAATCAGCCCCAGCATTTT	CASSQSQINQPQHF
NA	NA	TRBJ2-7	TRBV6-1	TGTGCCAGCAGTGATGGGTTGCGGGGGACACTAAACGAGCAGTACTTC	CASSDGLRGTLNEQYF
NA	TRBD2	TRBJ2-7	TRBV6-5	TGTGCCAGCAGTTATTCGACTAGCGGGACTAACTACGAGCAGTACTTC	CASSYSTSGTNYEQYF
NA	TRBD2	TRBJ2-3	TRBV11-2	TGTGCCAGCAGCTTAGAACTAGCGGGAGTAGGGCCGAGGACAGATACGCAGTATTTT	CASSLELAGVGPRTDTQYF
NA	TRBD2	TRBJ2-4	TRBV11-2	TGTGCCAGCAGCCTGGGACTAGCGGGGCCCCCCATTCAGTACTTC	CASSLGLAGPPIQYF
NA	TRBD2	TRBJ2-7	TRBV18	TGTGCCAGCTCCCATGGGACTAGCGGGAAGGCACTGTACGAGCAGTACTTC	CASSHGTSGKALYEQYF
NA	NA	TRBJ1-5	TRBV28	TGTGCCAGCAGTTTAGGGCGGGCAGCTTATCAGCCCCAGCATTTT	CASSLGRAAYQPQHF
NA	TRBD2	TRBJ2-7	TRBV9	TGTGCCAGCAGCCCTCGCGGGAGCGGGAGCTCCGAGCAGTACTTC	CASSPRGSGSSEQYF
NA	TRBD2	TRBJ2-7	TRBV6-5	TGTGCCAGCAGTTACTCGAGCGGGAGCTCCTACGAGCAGTACTTC	CASSYSSGSSYEQYF
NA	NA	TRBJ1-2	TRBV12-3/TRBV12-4	TGTGCCAGCAGGATGGGGGGGGCGGCTGGCTACACCTTC	CASRMGGAAGYTF
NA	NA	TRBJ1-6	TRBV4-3	TGCGCCAGCAGCCAAGGGAGTTCACCCCTCCACTTT	CASSQGSSPLHF
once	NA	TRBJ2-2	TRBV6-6	TGTGCCAGCAGGAATGCTGGGGAGCTGTTTTTT	CASRNAGELFF
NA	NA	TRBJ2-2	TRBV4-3	TGCGCCAGCAGCCAAGCAGAGTCCGGGGAGCTGTTTTTT	CASSQAESGELFF
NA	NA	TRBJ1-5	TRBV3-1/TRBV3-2	TGTGCCAGCAGCCAAGATCGGTGGGGTTATAGCAATCAGCCCCAGCATTTT	CASSQDRWGYSNQPQHF
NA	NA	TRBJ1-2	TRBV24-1	TGTGCCACCAGTGATGGAGGCCCTTTGGAAGGCTACACCTTC	CATSDGGPLEGYTF
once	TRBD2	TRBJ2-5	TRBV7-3	TGTGCCAGCAGCTCGGGACTAGCGGGACAAGAGACCCAGTACTTC	CASSSGLAGQETQYF
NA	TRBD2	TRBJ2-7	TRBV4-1	TGCGCCAGCAGCCAAGCGGCAGCGGGAGCGGAATACGAGCAGTACTTC	CASSQAAAGAEYEQYF
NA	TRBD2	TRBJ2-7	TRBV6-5	TGTGCCAGCAGCGGGGGGAAAACCTACGAGCAGTACTTC	CASSGGKTYEQYF
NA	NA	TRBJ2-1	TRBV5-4	TGTGCCAGCAGCGGGAGACAGGCTGAGCAGTTCTTC	CASSGRQAEQFF
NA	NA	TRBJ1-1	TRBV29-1	TGCAGCGTTGAACGGGTGGTATGGGACACTGAAGCTTTCTTT	CSVERVVWDTEAFF
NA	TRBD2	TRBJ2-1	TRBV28	TGTGCCAGTACCGGGACTAGCGGGAGTAATGAGCAGTTCTTC	CASTGTSGSNEQFF
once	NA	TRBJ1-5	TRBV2	TGTGCCAGCAGTGATGGCAGTAGCAATCAGCCCCAGCATTTT	CASSDGSSNQPQHF
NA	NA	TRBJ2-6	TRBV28	TGTGCCAGCAGTTCGATACGGGGCGTGAGCTCTGGGGCCAACGTCCTGACTTTC	CASSSIRGVSSGANVLTF
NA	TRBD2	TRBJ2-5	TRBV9	TGTGCCAGCAGCGCCTCTAGCGGGGGGGGGACCGATGGGACCCAGTACTTC	CASSASSGGGTDGTQYF
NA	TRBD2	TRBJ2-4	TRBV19	TGTGCCAGTAGGGAGACTAGCGGCTCAAACATTCAGTACTTC	CASRETSGSNIQYF
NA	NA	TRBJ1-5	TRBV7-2	TGTGCCAGCAGCCGAGGGTCAAATCAGCCCCAGCATTTT	CASSRGSNQPQHF